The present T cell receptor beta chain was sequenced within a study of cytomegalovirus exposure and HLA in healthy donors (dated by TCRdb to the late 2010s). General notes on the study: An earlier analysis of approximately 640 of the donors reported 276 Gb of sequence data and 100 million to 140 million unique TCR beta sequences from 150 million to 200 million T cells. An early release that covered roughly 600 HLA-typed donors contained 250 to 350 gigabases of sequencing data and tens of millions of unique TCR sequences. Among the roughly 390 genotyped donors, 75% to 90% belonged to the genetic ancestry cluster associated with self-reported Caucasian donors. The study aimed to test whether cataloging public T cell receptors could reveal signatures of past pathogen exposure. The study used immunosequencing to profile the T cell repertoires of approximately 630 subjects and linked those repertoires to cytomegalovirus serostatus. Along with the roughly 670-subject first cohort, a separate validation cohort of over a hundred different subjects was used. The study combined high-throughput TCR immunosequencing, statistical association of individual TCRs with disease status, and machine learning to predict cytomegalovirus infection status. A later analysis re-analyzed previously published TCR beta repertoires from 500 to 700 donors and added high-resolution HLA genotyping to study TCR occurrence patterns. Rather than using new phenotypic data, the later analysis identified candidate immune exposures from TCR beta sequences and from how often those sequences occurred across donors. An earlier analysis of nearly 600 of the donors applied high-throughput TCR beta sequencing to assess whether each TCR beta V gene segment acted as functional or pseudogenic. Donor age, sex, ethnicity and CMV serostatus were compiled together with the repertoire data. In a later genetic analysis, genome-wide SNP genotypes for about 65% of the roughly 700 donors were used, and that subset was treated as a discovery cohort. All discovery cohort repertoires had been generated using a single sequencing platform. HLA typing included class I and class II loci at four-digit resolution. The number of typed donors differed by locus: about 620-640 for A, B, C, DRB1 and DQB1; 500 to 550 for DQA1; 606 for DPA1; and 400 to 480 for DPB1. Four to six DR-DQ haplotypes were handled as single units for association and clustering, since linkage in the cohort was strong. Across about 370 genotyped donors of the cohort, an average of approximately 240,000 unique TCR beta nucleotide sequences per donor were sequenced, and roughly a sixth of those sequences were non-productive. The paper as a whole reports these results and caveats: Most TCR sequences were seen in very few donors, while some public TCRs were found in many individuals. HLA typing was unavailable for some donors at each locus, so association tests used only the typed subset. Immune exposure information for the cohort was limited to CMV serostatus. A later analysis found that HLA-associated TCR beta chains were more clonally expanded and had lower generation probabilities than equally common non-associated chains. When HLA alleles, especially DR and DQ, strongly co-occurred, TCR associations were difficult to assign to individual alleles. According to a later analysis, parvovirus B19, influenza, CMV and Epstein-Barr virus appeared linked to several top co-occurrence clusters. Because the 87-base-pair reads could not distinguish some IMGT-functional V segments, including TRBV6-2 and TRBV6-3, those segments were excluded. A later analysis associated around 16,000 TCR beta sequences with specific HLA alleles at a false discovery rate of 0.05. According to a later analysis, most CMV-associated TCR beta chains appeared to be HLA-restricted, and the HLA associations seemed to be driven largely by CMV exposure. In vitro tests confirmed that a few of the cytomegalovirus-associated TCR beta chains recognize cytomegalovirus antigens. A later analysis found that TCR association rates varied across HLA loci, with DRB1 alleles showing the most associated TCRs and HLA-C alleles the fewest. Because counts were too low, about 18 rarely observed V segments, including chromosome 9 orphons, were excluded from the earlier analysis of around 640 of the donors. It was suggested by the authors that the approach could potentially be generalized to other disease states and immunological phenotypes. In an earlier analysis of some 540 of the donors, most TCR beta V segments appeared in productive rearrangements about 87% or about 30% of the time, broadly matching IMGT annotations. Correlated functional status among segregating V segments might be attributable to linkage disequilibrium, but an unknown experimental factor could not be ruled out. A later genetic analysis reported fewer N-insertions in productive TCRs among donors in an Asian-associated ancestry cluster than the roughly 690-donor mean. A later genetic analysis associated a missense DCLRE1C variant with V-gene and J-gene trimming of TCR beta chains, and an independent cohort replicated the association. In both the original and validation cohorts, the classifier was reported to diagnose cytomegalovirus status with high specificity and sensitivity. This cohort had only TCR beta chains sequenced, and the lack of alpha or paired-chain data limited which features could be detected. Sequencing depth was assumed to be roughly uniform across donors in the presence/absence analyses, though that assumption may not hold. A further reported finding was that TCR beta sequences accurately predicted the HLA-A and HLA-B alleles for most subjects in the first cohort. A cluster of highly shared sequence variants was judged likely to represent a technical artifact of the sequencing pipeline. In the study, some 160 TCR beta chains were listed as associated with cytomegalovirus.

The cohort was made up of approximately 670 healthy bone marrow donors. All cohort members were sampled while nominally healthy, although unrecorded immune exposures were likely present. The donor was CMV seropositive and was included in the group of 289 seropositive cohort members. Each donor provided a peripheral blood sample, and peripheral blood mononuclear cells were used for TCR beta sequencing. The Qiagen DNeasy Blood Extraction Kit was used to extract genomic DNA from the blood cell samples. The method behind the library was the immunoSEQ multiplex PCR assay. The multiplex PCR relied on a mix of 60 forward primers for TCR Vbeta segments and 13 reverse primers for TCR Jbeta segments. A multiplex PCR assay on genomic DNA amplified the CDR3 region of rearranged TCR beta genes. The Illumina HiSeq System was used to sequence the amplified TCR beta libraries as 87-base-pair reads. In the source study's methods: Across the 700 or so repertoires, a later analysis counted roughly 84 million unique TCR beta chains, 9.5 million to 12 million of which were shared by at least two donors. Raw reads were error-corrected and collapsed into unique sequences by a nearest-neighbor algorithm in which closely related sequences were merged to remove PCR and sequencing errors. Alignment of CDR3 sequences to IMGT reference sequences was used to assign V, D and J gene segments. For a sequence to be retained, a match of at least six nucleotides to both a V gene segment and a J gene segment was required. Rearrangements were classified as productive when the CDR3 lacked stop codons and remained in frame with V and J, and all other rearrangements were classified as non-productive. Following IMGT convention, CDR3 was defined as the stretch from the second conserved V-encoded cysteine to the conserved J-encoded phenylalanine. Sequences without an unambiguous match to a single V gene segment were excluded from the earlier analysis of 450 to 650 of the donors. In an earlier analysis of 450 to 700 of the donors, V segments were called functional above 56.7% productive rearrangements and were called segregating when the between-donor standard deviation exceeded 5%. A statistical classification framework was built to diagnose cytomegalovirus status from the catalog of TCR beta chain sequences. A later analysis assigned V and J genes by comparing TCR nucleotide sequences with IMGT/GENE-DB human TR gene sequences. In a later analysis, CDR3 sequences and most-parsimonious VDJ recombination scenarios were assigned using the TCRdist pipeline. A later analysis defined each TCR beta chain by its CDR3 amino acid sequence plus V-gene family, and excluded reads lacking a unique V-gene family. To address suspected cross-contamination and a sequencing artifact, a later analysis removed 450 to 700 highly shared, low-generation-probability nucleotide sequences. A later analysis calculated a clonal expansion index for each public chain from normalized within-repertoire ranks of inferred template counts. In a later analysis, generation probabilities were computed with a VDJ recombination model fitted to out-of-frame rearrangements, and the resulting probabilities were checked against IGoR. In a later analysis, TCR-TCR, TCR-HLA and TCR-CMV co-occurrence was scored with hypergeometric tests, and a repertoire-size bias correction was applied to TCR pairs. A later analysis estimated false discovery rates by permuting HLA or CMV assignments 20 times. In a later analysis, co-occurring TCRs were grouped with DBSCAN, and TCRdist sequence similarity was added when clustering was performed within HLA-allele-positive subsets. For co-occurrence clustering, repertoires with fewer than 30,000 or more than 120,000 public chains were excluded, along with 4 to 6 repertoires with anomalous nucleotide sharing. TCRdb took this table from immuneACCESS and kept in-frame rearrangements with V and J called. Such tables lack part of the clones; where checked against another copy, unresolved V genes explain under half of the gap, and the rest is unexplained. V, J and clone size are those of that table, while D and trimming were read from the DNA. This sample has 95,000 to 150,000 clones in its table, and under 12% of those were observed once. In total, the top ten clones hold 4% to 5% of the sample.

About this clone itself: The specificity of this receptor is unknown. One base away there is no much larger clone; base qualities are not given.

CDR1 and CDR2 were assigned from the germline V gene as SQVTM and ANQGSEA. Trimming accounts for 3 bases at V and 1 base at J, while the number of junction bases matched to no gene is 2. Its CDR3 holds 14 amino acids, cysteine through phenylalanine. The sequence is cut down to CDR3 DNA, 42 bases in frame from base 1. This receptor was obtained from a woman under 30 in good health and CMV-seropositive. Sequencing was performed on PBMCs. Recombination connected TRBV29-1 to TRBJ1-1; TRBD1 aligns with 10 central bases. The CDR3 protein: CSVDRDRGNTEAFF. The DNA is TGCAGCGTTGACCGGGACAGGGGGAACACTGAAGCTTTCTTT.